What follows are 9 T cell receptor beta chains derived from one specimen sequenced in a study of response to subunit inactivated influenza vaccine. A single record per CDR3 protein comes from TCRdb applying MiXCR to the RT-PCR reads. The sample carries a few hundred thousand distinct CDR3 sequences, about 20% recorded once. The specimen was PBMCs from blood, collected around 22 months after vaccination. Receptors were obtained from a man between 45 and 75 years old who received an inactivated influenza vaccine.

This clonotype was counted between two and nine times. The chain combines TRBV7-6 with TRBJ1-6; no clear D gene. Germline V gives CDR1 SGHVS, CDR2 FNYEAQ. Between the trimmed V and J ends, which lost 0 bases and 9 bases, there was a span of 9 bases. There are 14 residues in the CDR3. As DNA, the CDR3 is TGTGCCAGCAGCTTAGCGTGGGGAACTTCACCCCTCCACTTT. Its translation: CASSLAWGTSPLHF.

The gene calls are TRBV29-1 and TRBJ2-5; 8 nucleotides agree with TRBD1. The J segment lost 5 bases and the V segment lost 3 bases, leaving 11 bases of the junction unmatched. The CDR3 length is 15 residues. Germline assignment: CDR1 SQVTM and CDR2 ANQGSEA. CDR3 in amino acids: CSVDFGQGVRETQYF. The CDR3 DNA reads as TGCAGCGTTGATTTCGGACAGGGAGTGCGGGAGACCCAGTACTTC.

This clonotype was recorded a few times. The V call is TRBV7-3, the J call TRBJ2-1; TRBD1 aligns across 9 bases. After removal of 1 base from V and 8 bases from J, the junction contained 6 bases not matched to a gene. Per the germline V gene, CDR1 is SGHTA and CDR2 is FQGTGA. The CDR3 is 15 residues long. The CDR3 DNA reads as TGTGCCAGCAGCTTAATGGGGACAGGGAGTGATGAGCAGTTCTTC. It codes for CASSLMGTGSDEQFF.

This clonotype was recorded many times. The chain recombines TRBV12-3 or TRBV12-4 with TRBJ1-4; D perhaps matches TRBD1 (5 bases). The CDR3 sequence is 14 residues long. V lost 5 bases to trimming and J lost 8 bases, with 15 bases between them. CDR3 nucleotide sequence: TGTGCCAGCAGTCCGACAGTTTTACAGGAAAAACTGTTTTTT. As protein: CASSPTVLQEKLFF.

Comment on this clonotype: At one end the junction does not follow the germline gene, possibly because of a read error. The CDR3 sequence: CSAREEVHEQFF. CDR3 sequence (DNA): TGCAGTGCCAGAGAGGAGGTACATGAGCAGTTCTTC. The J gene is TRBJ2-1, the V gene TRBV20-1; maybe TRBD2 (5 bases). This CDR3 is built from 12 residues. CDR1 is DFQATT and CDR2 is SNEGSKA in the germline V gene (reference sequence).

This clonotype was recorded many times. The CDR3: CASSPGLGPSGNTIYF. CDR3 bases: TGTGCCAGCAGTCCAGGGCTTGGACCTTCTGGAAACACCATATATTTT. The chain uses TRBV6-1 and TRBJ1-3; D is possibly TRBD1 (5 bases). The CDR3 totals 16 residues. Germline V CDR1 and CDR2: MNHNS, SASEGT. V lost 5 bases and J lost 1, with 15 bases in between.

V usage is TRBV7-9 and J usage is TRBJ2-1, with 7 nucleotides matching TRBD1. CDR3 length equals 13 residues. The germline V gene has CDR1 SEHNR and CDR2 FQNEAQ (reference sequence). V lost 5 bases to trimming and J lost 13 bases; unmatched junction nucleotides: 11. The CDR3 sequence is CASSDPRDREQFF. The CDR3 DNA is TGTGCCAGCAGCGATCCGCGAGACAGGGAACAGTTCTTC.

The V and J genes are TRBV7-7 and TRBJ2-1; 9 bases map to TRBD2. Germline V gives CDR1 SSHAT, CDR2 FNYEAQ (reference sequence). The J segment lost 6 bases and the V segment lost 5 bases, leaving 11 bases of the junction unmatched. The CDR3 consists of 16 residues. The CDR3 coding sequence is TGTGCCAGCAGCCCCGTTCGGGGCGGGAGGGCCAATGAGCAGTTCTTC. Amino acids: CASSPVRGGRANEQFF.

This clonotype was counted only a few times. The chain carries TRBV28 and TRBJ1-2; D gene uncertain. Germline values: CDR1 MDHEN, CDR2 SYDVKM. This CDR3 has 13 amino acids. V was clipped by 1 base and J by 3 bases, with 6 bases between them. In DNA, the CDR3 is TGTGCCAGCAGTTTATTCCGATACTATGGCTACACCTTC. Encoded protein: CASSLFRYYGYTF.